Listed below are T cell receptor beta chains from one sample, sequenced in a study of blood T cell repertoires in COVID-19. The data were produced by immunoSEQ multiplex PCR, yet TCRdb's version contains in-frame clones alone and is incomplete. The table has under 85,000 clones, approximately 80% seen once; the top ten hold 4.5% to 7%. Sample: peripheral blood. All receptors come from a man in his 60s with active or convalescent COVID-19. CDR3s include the opening cysteine and the closing phenylalanine or tryptophan. The order of the fields is clone size, V gene, J gene, D gene, CDR3 protein, CDR3 DNA. D genes are given only for firm matches. Where a row states a size, it is once, few, many or the class of an expanded clone; other rows omit it.

>-|TRBV5-5|TRBJ1-2|-
CASSLAGPGSYTF
TGTGCCAGCAGCTTGGCCGGTCCCGGTAGCTACACCTTC
>-|TRBV19|TRBJ1-4|-
CASRRQAANEKLFF
TGTGCCAGTAGAAGACAGGCCGCTAATGAAAAACTGTTTTTT
>once|TRBV3-1/TRBV3-2|TRBJ2-7|TRBD2
CASSQESGGLDEQYF
TGTGCCAGCAGCCAAGAGTCGGGGGGGTTAGACGAGCAGTACTTC
>medium-sized|TRBV7-6|TRBJ1-5|-
CASSLVMSQPQHF
TGTGCCAGCAGCTTAGTGATGAGTCAGCCCCAGCATTTT
>-|TRBV7-2|TRBJ2-1|TRBD1
CASVVGQGANEQFF
TGTGCCAGCGTCGTCGGCCAGGGGGCGAATGAGCAGTTCTTC
>-|TRBV7-2|TRBJ1-1|-
CASSLGQANTEAFF
TGTGCCAGCAGCTTAGGACAAGCGAACACTGAAGCTTTCTTT
>-|TRBV19|TRBJ1-5|-
CASSISEGNQPQHF
TGTGCCAGTAGTATTTCAGAGGGAAATCAGCCCCAGCATTTT
>-|TRBV3-1/TRBV3-2|TRBJ1-2|-
CASNGEGYGYTF
TGTGCCAGCAACGGGGAGGGCTATGGCTACACCTTC
>-|TRBV18|TRBJ2-7|-
CASSPGSGAYEQYF
TGTGCCAGCTCACCAGGGTCAGGCGCCTACGAGCAGTACTTC
>few|TRBV11-3|TRBJ2-3|TRBD2
CASSLGFIASGSFSDTQYF
TGTGCCAGCAGCTTAGGGTTTATCGCTAGCGGTTCATTTTCGGATACGCAGTATTTT
>-|TRBV6-2/TRBV6-3|TRBJ1-2|-
CASSDIGNYGYTF
TGTGCCAGCAGTGACATCGGCAACTATGGCTACACCTTC
>few|TRBV7-2|TRBJ2-5|TRBD2
CASSLLAGVQETQYF
TGTGCCAGCAGCTTGCTAGCGGGGGTCCAAGAGACCCAGTACTTC
>few|TRBV7-8|TRBJ2-7|-
CASSGSTGYEQYF
TGTGCCAGCAGCGGCTCGACAGGCTACGAGCAGTACTTC
>-|TRBV2|TRBJ1-4|-
CASRRLSSARQEKLFF
TGTGCCAGCAGACGACTATCGAGCGCCAGGCAGGAAAAACTGTTTTTT
>-|TRBV9|TRBJ1-6|TRBD1
CASSVTGQGSNSPLHF
TGTGCCAGCAGCGTCACTGGACAGGGGTCTAATTCACCCCTCCACTTT